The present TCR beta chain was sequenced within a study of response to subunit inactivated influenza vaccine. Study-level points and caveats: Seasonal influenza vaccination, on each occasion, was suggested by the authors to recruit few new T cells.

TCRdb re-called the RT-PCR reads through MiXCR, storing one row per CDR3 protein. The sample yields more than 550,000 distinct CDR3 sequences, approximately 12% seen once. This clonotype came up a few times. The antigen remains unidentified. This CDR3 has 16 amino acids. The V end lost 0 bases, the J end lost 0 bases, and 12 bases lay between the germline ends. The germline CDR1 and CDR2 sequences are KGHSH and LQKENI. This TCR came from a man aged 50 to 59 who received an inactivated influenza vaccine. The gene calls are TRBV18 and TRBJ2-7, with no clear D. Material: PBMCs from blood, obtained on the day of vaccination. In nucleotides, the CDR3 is TGTGCCAGCTCACCACCCATGGGGTCCAGCTCCTACGAGCAGTACTTC. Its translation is CASSPPMGSSSYEQYF. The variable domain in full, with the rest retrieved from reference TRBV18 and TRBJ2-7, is NAGVMQNPRHLVRRRGQEARLRCSPMKGHSHVYWYRQLPEEGLKFMVYLQKENIIDESGMPKERFSAEFPKEGPSILRIQQVVRGDSAAYFCASSPPMGSSSYEQYFGPGTRLTVT.